A single sample gave rise to the 8 T cell receptor beta chains below, sequenced in a study of cytomegalovirus exposure and HLA in healthy donors. In the PCR, 60 Vbeta and 13 Jbeta primers were used. TCRdb's table, derived via immunoSEQ multiplex PCR, lists solely in-frame clones and lacks some. This sample has about 230,000 clones, with roughly 73% found just once. The sample was PBMCs. The source is a boy under 18 in good health and CMV-seronegative.

The chain links TRBV5-6 to TRBJ1-4; D might be TRBD1 (6 bases). Germline assignment: CDR1 SGHDT and CDR2 YYEEEE. The V end was cut by 4 bases, the J end by 7 bases, with 14 bases between. This CDR3 comprises 14 residues. Written as DNA, the CDR3 is TGTGCCAGCAGCAGAGGGCCAGGGGCTGAAAAACTGTTTTTT. Translation: CASSRGPGAEKLFF.

CDR3 protein: CASSVQGGDEQFF. DNA for the CDR3: TGTGCCAGCAGCGTACAGGGAGGGGATGAGCAGTTCTTC. The chain carries TRBV9 and TRBJ2-1, with 7 positions matching TRBD2. This CDR3 has 13 residues. CDR1 and CDR2 from the germline V gene are SGDLS and YYNGEE. V lost 1 base, J lost 8 bases, and 3 bases stayed unmatched.

CDR3 region: CASNSASTDTQYF. As DNA, the CDR3 is TGTGCCAGCAACTCTGCGAGCACAGATACGCAGTATTTT. The V and J genes are TRBV19 and TRBJ2-3; D is undetermined. Germline V gene lookup returns CDR1 LNHDA and CDR2 SQIVND (reference sequence). V lost 9 bases and J lost 0, with 10 bases in between. CDR3 length: 13 amino acids.

The chain is built from TRBV28 and TRBJ1-4, with D maybe TRBD1 (5 bases). CDR1 is MDHEN and CDR2 is SYDVKM in the germline V gene. V was clipped by 2 bases and J by 10 bases, with 20 bases between them. This CDR3 comprises 16 residues. This CDR3 reads CASSLMTEVWGGKLFF. DNA for the CDR3: TGTGCCAGCAGTTTAATGACGGAGGTCTGGGGGGGAAAACTGTTTTTT. The full variable domain, with the rest looked up from reference TRBV28 and TRBJ1-4, is DVKVTQSSRYLVKRTGEKVFLECVQDMDHENMFWYRQDPGLGLRLIYFSYDVKMKEKGDIPEGYSVSREKKERFSLILESASTNQTSMYLCASSLMTEVWGGKLFFGSGTQLSVL.

Comment on this clone: One junction end does not reproduce the germline sequence, and a read error may be involved. This chain connects TRBV11-2 to TRBJ1-2, with D perhaps matching TRBD1 (6 bases). The CDR3 spans 13 residues. Germline values: CDR1 SGHAT, CDR2 FQNNGV. The chain's CDR3 is CASRRGQSYGYPF. The CDR3 DNA sequence: TGTGCCAGCAGGCGAGGACAGTCCTATGGCTACCCCTTC.

The gene calls are TRBV6-5 and TRBJ2-1; 7 nucleotides agree with TRBD1. The CDR3 runs 16 residues. Germline V gene sequence: CDR1 MNHEY, CDR2 SVGAGI. V lost 0 bases, J lost 1 base, and 3 bases stayed unmatched. As DNA, the CDR3 is TGTGCCAGCAGTTACTCCCCAGGGGGTTCCTACAATGAGCAGTTCTTC. Encoded protein: CASSYSPGGSYNEQFF.

This clone was counted a single time. The rearrangement uses TRBV7-9 and TRBJ2-2, with D perhaps TRBD1 (5 bases). Germline V gives CDR1 SEHNR, CDR2 FQNEAQ (reference sequence). Trimming pared 5 bases from V and 2 bases from J, leaving 9 bases between. This CDR3 region has 14 residues. The CDR3 reads CASSPRVNTGELFF. The DNA for the CDR3 is TGTGCCAGCAGCCCCAGGGTAAACACCGGGGAGCTGTTTTTT.

The J gene is TRBJ1-4, the V gene TRBV29-1; maybe TRBD1 (5 bases). Trimming stripped 6 bases from V and 0 bases from J, with 20 bases between. CDR3 size: 17 residues. Per the germline V gene, CDR1 is SQVTM and CDR2 is ANQGSEA. CDR3 nucleotide sequence: TGCAGCGTGCAACCGCAGGGAAACTATCCAACTAATGAAAAACTGTTTTTT. It codes for CSVQPQGNYPTNEKLFF.